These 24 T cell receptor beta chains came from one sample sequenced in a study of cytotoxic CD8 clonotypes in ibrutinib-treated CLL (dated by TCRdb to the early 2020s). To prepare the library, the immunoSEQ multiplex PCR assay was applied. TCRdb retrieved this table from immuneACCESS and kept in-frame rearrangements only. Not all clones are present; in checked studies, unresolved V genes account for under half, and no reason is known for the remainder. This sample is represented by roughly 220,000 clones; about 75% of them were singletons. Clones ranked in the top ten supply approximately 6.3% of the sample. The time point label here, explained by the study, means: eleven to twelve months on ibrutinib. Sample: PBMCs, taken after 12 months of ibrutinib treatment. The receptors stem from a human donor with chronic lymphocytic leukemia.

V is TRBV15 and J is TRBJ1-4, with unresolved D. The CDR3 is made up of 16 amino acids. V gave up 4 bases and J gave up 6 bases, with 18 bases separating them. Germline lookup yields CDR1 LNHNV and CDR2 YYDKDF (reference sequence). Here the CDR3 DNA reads TGTGCCACCAGCACGCGAAAGGGCTTACCGGATGAAAAACTGTTTTTT. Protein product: CATSTRKGLPDEKLFF.

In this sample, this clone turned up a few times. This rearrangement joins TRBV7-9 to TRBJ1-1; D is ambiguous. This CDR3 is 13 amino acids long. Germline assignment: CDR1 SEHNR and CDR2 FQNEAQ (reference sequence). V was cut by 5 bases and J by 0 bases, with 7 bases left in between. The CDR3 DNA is TGTGCCAGCAGCGAGTTCATGAACACTGAAGCTTTCTTT. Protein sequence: CASSEFMNTEAFF.

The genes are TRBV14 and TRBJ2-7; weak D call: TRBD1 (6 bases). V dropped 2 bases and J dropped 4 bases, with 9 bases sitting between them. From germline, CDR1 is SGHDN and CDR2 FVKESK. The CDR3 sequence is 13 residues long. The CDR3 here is CASSQTGLYEQYF. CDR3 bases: TGTGCCAGCAGCCAAACAGGGCTATACGAGCAGTACTTC.

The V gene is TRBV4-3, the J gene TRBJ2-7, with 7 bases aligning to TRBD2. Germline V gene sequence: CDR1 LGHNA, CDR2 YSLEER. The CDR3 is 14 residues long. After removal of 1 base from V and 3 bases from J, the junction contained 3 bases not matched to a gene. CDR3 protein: CASSQASGDYEQYF. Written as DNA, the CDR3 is TGCGCCAGCAGCCAAGCCAGCGGGGACTACGAGCAGTACTTC.

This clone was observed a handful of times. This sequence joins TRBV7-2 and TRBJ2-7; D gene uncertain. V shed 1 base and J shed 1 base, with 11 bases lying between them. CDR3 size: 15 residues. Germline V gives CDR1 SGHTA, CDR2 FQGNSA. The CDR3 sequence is CASSLDTRLSYEQYF. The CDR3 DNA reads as TGTGCCAGCAGCTTAGACACAAGATTATCCTACGAGCAGTACTTC.

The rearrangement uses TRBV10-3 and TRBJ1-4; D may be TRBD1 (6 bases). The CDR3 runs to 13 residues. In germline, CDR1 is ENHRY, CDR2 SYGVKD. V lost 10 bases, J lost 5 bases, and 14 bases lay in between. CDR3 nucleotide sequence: TGTGCCACCGGGGACACAAAGAATGAAAAACTGTTTTTT. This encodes CATGDTKNEKLFF.

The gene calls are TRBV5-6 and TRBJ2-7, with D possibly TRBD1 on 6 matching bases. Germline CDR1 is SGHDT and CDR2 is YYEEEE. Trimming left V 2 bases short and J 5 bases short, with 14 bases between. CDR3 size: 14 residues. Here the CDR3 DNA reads TGTGCCAGCAGCTTTGGGCAGGGGTGGAACGAGCAGTACTTC. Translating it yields CASSFGQGWNEQYF.

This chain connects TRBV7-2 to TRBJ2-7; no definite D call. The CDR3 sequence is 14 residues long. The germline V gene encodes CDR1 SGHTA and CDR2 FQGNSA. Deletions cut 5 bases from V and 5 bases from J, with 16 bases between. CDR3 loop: CASSPQLRSHEQYF. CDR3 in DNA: TGTGCCAGCAGCCCCCAATTGAGGTCACACGAGCAGTACTTC.

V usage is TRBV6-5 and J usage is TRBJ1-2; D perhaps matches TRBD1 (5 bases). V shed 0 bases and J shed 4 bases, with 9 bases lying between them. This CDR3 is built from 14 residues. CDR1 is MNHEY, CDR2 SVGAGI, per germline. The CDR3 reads CASSYSRGVYGYTF. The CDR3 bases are TGTGCCAGCAGTTACTCGAGAGGGGTCTATGGCTACACCTTC.

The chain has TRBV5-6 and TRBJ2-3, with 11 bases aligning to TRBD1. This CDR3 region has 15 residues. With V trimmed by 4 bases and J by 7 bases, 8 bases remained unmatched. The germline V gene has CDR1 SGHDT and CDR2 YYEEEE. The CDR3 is CASSRRTGGLNTQYF. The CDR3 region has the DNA TGTGCCAGCAGCAGACGGACAGGGGGCTTGAATACGCAGTATTTT. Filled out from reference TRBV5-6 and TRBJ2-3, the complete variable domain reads DAGVTQSPTHLIKTRGQQVTLRCSPKSGHDTVSWYQQALGQGPQFIFQYYEEEERQRGNFPDRFSGHQFPNYSSELNVNALLLGDSALYLCASSRRTGGLNTQYFGPGTRLTVL.

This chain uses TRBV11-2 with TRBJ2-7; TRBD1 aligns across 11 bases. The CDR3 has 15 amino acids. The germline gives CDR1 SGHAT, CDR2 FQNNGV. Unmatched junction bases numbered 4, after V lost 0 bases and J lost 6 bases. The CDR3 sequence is CASSLDPGQGVEQYF. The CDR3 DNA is TGTGCCAGCAGCTTAGATCCGGGACAGGGGGTCGAGCAGTACTTC.

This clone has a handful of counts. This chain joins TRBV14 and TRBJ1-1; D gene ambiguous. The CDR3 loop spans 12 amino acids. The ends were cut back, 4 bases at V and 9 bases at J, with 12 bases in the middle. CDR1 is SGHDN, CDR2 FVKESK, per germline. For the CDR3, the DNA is TGTGCCAGCAGCCTGGACGTACTAAAAGCTTTCTTT. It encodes CASSLDVLKAFF.

CDR3 residues: CASSEEGGLTEAFF. The CDR3 nucleotides read TGTGCCAGCAGTGAGGAGGGGGGGCTCACTGAAGCTTTCTTT. The chain combines TRBV6-4 with TRBJ1-1; TRBD1 is a possible D gene (6 bases). The ends were cut back, 3 bases at V and 4 bases at J, with 12 bases in the middle. This CDR3 spans 14 amino acids. The germline V gene encodes CDR1 MRHNA and CDR2 SNTAGT.

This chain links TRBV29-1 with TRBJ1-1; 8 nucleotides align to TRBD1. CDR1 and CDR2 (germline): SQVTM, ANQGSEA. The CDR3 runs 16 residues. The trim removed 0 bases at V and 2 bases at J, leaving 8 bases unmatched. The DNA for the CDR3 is TGCAGCGTTGAAGATGCCAGGGGGCTAAGAAACACTGAAGCTTTCTTT. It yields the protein CSVEDARGLRNTEAFF.

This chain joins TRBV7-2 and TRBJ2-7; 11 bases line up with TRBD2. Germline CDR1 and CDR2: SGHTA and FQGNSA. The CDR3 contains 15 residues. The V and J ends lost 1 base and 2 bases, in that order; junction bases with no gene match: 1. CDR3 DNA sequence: TGTGCCAGCAGCTTAGGTAGCGGGAGGGCCTACGAGCAGTACTTC. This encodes CASSLGSGRAYEQYF.

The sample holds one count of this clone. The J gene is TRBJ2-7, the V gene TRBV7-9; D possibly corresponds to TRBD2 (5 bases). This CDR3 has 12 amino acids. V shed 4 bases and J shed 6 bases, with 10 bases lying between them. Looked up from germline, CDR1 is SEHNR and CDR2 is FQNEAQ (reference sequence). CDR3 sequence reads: CASSSLGTEQYF. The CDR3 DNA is TGTGCCAGCAGCTCACTAGGTACCGAGCAGTACTTC.

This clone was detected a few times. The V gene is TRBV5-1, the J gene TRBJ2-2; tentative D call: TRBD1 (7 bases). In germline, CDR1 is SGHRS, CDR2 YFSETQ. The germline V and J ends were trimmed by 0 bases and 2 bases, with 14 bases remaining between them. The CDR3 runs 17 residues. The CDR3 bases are TGCGCCAGCAGCTTGGTCGGCCAGGGGGGAAACACCGGGGAGCTGTTTTTT. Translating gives CASSLVGQGGNTGELFF.

The CDR3 spells CASSLFPPTSYEQYF. DNA for the CDR3: TGTGCCAGCAGTTTATTCCCGCCGACCTCCTACGAGCAGTACTTC. The genes are TRBV28 and TRBJ2-7, with D uncertain. Trimming took off 1 base at V and 0 bases at J, with 10 bases between the two ends. The CDR3 consists of 15 residues. The V gene's germline CDR1 is MDHEN and CDR2 SYDVKM.

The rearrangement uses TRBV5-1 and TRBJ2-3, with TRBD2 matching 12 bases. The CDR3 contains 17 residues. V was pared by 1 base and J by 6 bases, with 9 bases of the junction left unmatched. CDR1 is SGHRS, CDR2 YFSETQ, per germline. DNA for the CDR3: TGCGCCAGCAGCTTGAGGGCTAGCGGGGGGGCAGCGGATACGCAGTATTTT. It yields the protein CASSLRASGGAADTQYF.

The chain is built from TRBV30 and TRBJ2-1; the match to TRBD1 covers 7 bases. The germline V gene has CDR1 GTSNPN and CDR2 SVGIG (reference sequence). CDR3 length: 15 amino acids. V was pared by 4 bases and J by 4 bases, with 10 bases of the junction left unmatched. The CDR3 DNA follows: TGTGCCTGGACGCCAAGGGGACAGCCGTACAATGAGCAGTTCTTC. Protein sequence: CAWTPRGQPYNEQFF. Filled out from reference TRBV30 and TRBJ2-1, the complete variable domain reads SQTIHQWPATLVQPVGSPLSLECTVEGTSNPNLYWYRQAAGRGLQLLFYSVGIGQISSEVPQNLSASRPQDRQFILSSKKLLLSDSGFYLCAWTPRGQPYNEQFFGPGTRLTVL.

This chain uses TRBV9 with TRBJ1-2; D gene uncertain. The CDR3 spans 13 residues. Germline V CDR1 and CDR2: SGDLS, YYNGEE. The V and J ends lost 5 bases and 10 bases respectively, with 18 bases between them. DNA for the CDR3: TGTGCCAGCAGGAAAGAGACGGGATCCCCCTACACCTTC. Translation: CASRKETGSPYTF.

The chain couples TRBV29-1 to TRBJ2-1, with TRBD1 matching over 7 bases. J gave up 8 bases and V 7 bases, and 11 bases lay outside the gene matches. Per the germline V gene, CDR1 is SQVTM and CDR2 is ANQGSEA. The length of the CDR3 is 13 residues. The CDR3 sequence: CSAPDRVYHEQFF. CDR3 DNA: TGCAGCGCGCCCGACAGGGTTTACCATGAGCAGTTCTTC.

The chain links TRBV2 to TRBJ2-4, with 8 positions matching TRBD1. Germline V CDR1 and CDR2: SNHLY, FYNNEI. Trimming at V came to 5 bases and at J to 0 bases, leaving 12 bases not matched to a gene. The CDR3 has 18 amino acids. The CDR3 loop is CASSPGQGLGLAKNIQYF. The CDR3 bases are TGTGCCAGCAGTCCCGGACAGGGCTTGGGTTTAGCCAAAAACATTCAGTACTTC.

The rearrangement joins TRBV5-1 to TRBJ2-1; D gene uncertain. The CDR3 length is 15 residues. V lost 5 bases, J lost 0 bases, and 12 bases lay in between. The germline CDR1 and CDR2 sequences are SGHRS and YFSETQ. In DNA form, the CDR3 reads TGCGCCAGCAGTGCGGACGTCAACTCCTACAATGAGCAGTTCTTC. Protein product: CASSADVNSYNEQFF.